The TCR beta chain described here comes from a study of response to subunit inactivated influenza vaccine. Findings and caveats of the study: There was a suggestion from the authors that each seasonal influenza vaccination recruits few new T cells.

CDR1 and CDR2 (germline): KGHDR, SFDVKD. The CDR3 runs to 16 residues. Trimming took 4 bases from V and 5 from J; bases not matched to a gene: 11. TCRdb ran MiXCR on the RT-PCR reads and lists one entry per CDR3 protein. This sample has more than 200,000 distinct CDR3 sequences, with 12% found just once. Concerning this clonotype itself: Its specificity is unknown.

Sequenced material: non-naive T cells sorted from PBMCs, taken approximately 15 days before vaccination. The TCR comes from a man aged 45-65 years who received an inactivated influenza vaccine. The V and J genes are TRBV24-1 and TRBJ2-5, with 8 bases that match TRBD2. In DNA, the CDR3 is TGTGCCACCAGTGACTTGGTAGCGGGAAGGGGGGAGACCCAGTACTTC. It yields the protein CATSDLVAGRGETQYF.